The text below deals with one T cell receptor (beta chain). No antigen is known for it. This record belongs to a study of OX40 agonist ivuxolimab in advanced cancers. General study results and limits: Some of the lowest clonal expansion was seen in partial responders at 0.1-3.0 mg/kg.

Trimming stripped 5 bases from V and 6 bases from J, with 11 bases between. CDR3 length equals 12 residues. Germline V gene lookup returns CDR1 MNHNS and CDR2 SASEGT. Assay: immunoSEQ multiplex PCR; the TCRdb copy retains only in-frame clones and omits some. The profile shows 35,000 to 45,000 clones, roughly 88% of them singletons. The TCR sequence derives from an adult with an advanced solid tumor such as melanoma, head and neck, liver or kidney cancer. The sequencing used CD4+ or CD8+ T cells sorted from blood, collected in a trial of the OX40 agonist ivuxolimab. The chain employs TRBV6-1 and TRBJ2-7, with D hard to call. The CDR3 is CASSFGGPEQYF. Written as DNA, the CDR3 is TGTGCCAGCAGTTTTGGTGGACCCGAGCAGTACTTC.